The 7 T cell receptor beta chains presented below share a single source sample, sequenced in a study of beta chain features in type 1 diabetes. The study's findings and limits: Within each of all four CD4+ subsets, Type 1 diabetes patients had TCRB CDR3s that were moderately but significantly shorter.

Every bit of the isolated RNA underwent reverse transcription, so sequencing read expressed TCRB transcripts. The protocol was immunoSEQ multiplex PCR, while the TCRdb copy is restricted to in-frame clones and leaves out a portion. The sample carries 120,000 to 150,000 clones, 10% to 15% recorded once. These receptors lack a known antigen. What was sequenced was central memory CD4+ T cells from blood. These receptor sequences come from a young man with type 1 diabetes.

This clone was seen a few times. An end of the junction differs from the germline gene, which may be a read error. V usage is TRBV5-1 and J usage is TRBJ1-1; D gene uncertain. This CDR3 comprises 12 residues. Germline V gene sequence: CDR1 SGHRS, CDR2 YFSETQ. CDR3 nucleotide sequence: TGCGCCAGCAGCTCCGGGGAGGGAAAGACCCACTTT. Its protein product is CASSSGEGKTHF. The full variable domain, rest sourced from reference TRBV5-1 and TRBJ1-1, is KAGVTQTPRYLIKTRGQQVTLSCSPISGHRSVSWYQQTPGQGLQFLFEYFSETQRNKGNFPGRFSGRQFSNSRSEMNVSTLELGDSALYLCASSSGEGKTHFGQGTRLTVV.

The rearrangement joins TRBV28 to TRBJ1-2; TRBD1 matches at 7 bases. CDR3 length equals 14 residues. Germline trimming cut 5 bases from V and 5 bases from J; bases unmatched to any gene: 8. CDR1 and CDR2 (germline): MDHEN, SYDVKM. Here the CDR3 reads CASSPPGQSYGYTF. The CDR3 DNA reads TGTGCCAGCAGTCCCCCGGGACAGTCTTATGGCTACACCTTC.

This clone has more than one count but fewer than ten. The rearrangement links TRBV2 to TRBJ2-2; perhaps TRBD1 as D (6 bases). The V and J ends lost 7 bases and 4 bases respectively, with 13 bases between them. Germline V gene lookup returns CDR1 SNHLY and CDR2 FYNNEI. This CDR3 is built from 14 residues. DNA of the CDR3: TGTGCCAGCATAGCACAGGGTTTCACCGGGGAGCTGTTTTTT. This codes for CASIAQGFTGELFF.

This clone was seen only a few times. V is TRBV25-1 and J is TRBJ2-1; D is unresolved. The CDR3 is 11 amino acids. CDR1 MGHDK and CDR2 SYGVNS come from the germline V gene. V was trimmed by 3 bases and J by 5 bases, leaving 2 bases between them. CDR3 region: CASSEDNEQFF. The CDR3 DNA reads TGTGCCAGCAGTGAGGACAATGAGCAGTTCTTC.

This chain joins TRBV7-2 and TRBJ2-3; a weak D match, TRBD2 (6 bases). Germline CDR1 and CDR2: SGHTA and FQGNSA. The CDR3 contains 13 residues. Trimming removed 2 bases at V and 5 bases at J, with 8 bases between. This CDR3 is CASSLMGGDTQYF. Here the CDR3 DNA reads TGTGCCAGCAGCTTAATGGGGGGAGATACGCAGTATTTT.

This clone was picked up a small number of times. The same CDR3 is also encoded by other DNA sequences in this sample. V is TRBV18 and J is TRBJ2-5; D gene unclear. Germline loops: CDR1 KGHSH, CDR2 LQKENI. V was pared by 0 bases and J by 4 bases, with 3 bases between. CDR3 length: 12 amino acids. In DNA, the CDR3 is TGTGCCAGCTCACCACCTGGAGAGACCCAGTACTTC. It yields the protein CASSPPGETQYF.

The CDR3 sequence: CASSKTGWVGQPQHF. The CDR3 bases are TGTGCCAGCAGTAAGACAGGGTGGGTCGGTCAGCCCCAGCATTTT. The chain joins TRBV27 to TRBJ1-5; 7 nucleotides agree with TRBD1. Looked up from germline, CDR1 is MNHEY and CDR2 is SMNVEV (reference sequence). The CDR3 loop spans 15 amino acids. V trimming: 5 bases; J trimming: 6 bases; junction bases outside the gene matches: 10.